This TCR beta chain was found in a study of cytomegalovirus exposure and HLA in healthy donors. V dropped 5 bases and J dropped 8; count of bases not matched to a gene: 5. The CDR3 spans 13 residues. Germline V gives CDR1 SGHTA, CDR2 FQGNSA. Findings and caveats of the study: V- and J-gene trimming of TCR beta was linked (in a later analysis) to a missense DCLRE1C variant.

This clone was observed a handful of times. What it binds is not known. PCR was performed using 60 Vbeta and 13 Jbeta primers. Some clones are missing from TCRdb's copy, which holds only in-frame ones; the method was immunoSEQ multiplex PCR. The data hold 75,000 to 90,000 clones, with 10% observed a single time. The sample comprised PBMCs. The J gene is TRBJ1-5, the V gene TRBV7-2; TRBD1 aligns across 8 bases. The clonotype comes from a man aged 55 to 70 in good health and CMV-seropositive. CDR3 residues: CASSDRGGEPQHF. CDR3 nucleotides: TGTGCCAGCAGCGACAGGGGCGGGGAGCCCCAGCATTTT.